This T cell receptor (beta chain) is from a study of T cells after yellow fever vaccination. Findings and limits, study-wide: CD4 and CD8 compartments shared a small share of clonotypes, likely from convergent recombination.

Note on this clonotype: Antigen unknown.

TCRdb passed the 5' RACE reads through MiXCR, listing each CDR3 protein once. The repertoire holds approximately 300,000 distinct CDR3 sequences, with around 6.8% as singletons. V lost 8 bases, J lost 4 bases, and 11 bases stayed unmatched. CDR1 is ENHRY, CDR2 SYGVKD, per germline. CDR3 length equals 15 residues. This sample comprised PBMCs, obtained more than 35 days after the first yellow fever vaccination. The clonotype originates from a man younger than 30 who received the YFV17D yellow fever vaccine. V and J are TRBV10-3 and TRBJ2-1, with 7 bases aligning to TRBD2. CDR3 amino acids: CAIGGDQGVYNEQFF. CDR3 coding DNA: TGTGCCATCGGGGGGGACCAGGGCGTTTACAATGAGCAGTTCTTC.